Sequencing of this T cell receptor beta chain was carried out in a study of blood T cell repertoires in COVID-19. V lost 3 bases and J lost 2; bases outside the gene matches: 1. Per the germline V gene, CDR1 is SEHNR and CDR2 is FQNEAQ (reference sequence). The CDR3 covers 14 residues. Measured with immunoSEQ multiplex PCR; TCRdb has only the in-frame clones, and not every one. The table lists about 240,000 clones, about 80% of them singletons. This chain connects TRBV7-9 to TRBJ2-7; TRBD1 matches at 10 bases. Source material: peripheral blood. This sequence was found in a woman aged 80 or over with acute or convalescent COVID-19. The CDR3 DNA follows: TGTGCCAGCAGCTTGGGACAGGGGACCTACGAGCAGTACTTC. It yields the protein CASSLGQGTYEQYF. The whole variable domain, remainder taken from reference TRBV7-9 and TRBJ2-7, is DTGVSQNPRHKITKRGQNVTFRCDPISEHNRLYWYRQTLGQGPEFLTYFQNEAQLEKSRLLSDRFSAERPKGSFSTLEIQRTEQGDSAMYLCASSLGQGTYEQYFGPGTRLTVT.